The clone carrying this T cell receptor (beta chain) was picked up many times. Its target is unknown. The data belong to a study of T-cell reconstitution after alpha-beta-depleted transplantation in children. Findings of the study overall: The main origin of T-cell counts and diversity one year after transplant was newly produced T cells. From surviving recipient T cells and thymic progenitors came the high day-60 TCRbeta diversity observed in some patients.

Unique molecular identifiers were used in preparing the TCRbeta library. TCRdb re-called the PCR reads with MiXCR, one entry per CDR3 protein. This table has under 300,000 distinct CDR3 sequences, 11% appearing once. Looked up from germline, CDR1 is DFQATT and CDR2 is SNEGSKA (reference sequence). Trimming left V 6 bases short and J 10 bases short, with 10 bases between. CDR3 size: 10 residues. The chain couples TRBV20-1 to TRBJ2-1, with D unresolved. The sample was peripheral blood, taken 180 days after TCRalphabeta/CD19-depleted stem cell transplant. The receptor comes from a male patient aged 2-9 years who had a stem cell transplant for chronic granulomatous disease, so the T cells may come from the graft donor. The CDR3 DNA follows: TGCAGTGCCAACGAATTAGAGCAGTTCTTC. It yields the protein CSANELEQFF.